The subject of this entry is one TCR beta chain. Its target antigen remains unknown. Per-nucleotide qualities are absent, and no much larger clonotype sits a single base away. From cysteine to phenylalanine, the CDR3 is 15 amino acids long. Only CDR3 DNA is held: 45 bases, read in frame from base 1. Unmatched junction bases come to 7, with V trimmed by 3 bases and J by 6 bases. Sequences SGHRS (CDR1) and YFSETQ (CDR2) are obtained from the germline V gene. This entry belongs to a study of blood T cell repertoires in COVID-19 (dated by TCRdb to the early 2020s). Background for the entire study: The collaborator samples originated in the United States, Italy and Spain and spanned the acute and convalescent phases of COVID-19. The material from the prospective study consisted of cDNA or gDNA derived from T cells, B-cell-depleted T cells, or PBMCs. The dataset comprised deeply sampled blood TCRbeta repertoires from subjects exposed to, actively infected with, or recovered from COVID-19. A freely available public database, intended as a resource for researchers studying the immune response to SARS-CoV-2, is where the repertoires were released. Samples came from the ongoing ImmuneRACE study (first 160 participants) plus 1,254 subjects from 6 global collaborators. Nearly every sample came with metadata listing a de-identified subject ID, COVID-19 status, age in years and sex. Where available, HLA class I and class II types were taken from metadata supplied by the sample provider and were not determined by assay-based typing. What the work shows at the level of the full study, not this receptor alone: The quantity of clinical and demographic metadata differed by source and by participant and was supplied without curation.

The immunoSEQ Assay, a bias-controlled multiplex PCR, was used to amplify TCRbeta CDR3 regions from genomic DNA. The study's processing was this. The number of nucleated cells in each sample was estimated by amplification of reference gene primers within the assay. Sequence reads were collapsed and filtered to measure the absolute abundance of every unique TCRbeta CDR3 rearrangement. For each sample, productive Simpson clonality was calculated as the square root of Simpson's diversity index across productive rearrangements. Drawn from immuneACCESS, this table holds only the in-frame rearrangements with V and J called that TCRdb kept. Clones are partly lost; checked studies trace under half to an unresolved V gene and leave the rest unexplained. Clone size and V and J calls were adopted from that table, with D and trimming inferred from the DNA. A total of some 150,000 clones appear in this sample, less than 90% of them only once. Together, the top ten hold approximately 5.7% of the sample.

Participants in the prospective study were aged 18 to 89 years, lived in some 24 United States geographic areas, and enrolled through a virtual design. Cohort assignment in the prospective study relied on participant-reported clinical history from a screening survey and a study questionnaire. A participant counted as exposed if, within 2 weeks of entering the study, that participant had been in contact with someone who had a PCR-confirmed or clinician-diagnosed COVID-19 case. Each participant in the prospective study had whole blood, serum and a nasopharyngeal or oropharyngeal swab collected by mobile phlebotomists. Over an approximately 2-month period, participants in the prospective study had the option of providing additional blood draws and questionnaires. Blood samples from the prospective study were shipped frozen or at room temperature prior to DNA extraction.

Sample: PBMCs or T cells enriched from blood (not recorded which). This receptor was taken from a woman aged 45-65 years who had been exposed to COVID-19. This chain is built from TRBV5-1 and TRBJ2-1, with 9 junctional bases fitting TRBD2. Here is the DNA: TGCGCCAGCAGCTCTAGACTAGCGGACGGCAATGAGCAGTTCTTC. Translation gives CASSSRLADGNEQFF.